A selection of T cell receptor beta chains follows, all from one sample in a study of post-analysis software for immune sequencing data. TCRdb reprocessed the PCR reads via MiXCR and lists one record per CDR3 protein. The sample shows approximately 440,000 distinct CDR3 sequences, around 40% of them seen only once. The sample comprised blood. These receptors were taken from a girl between 10 and 17 years old with multiple sclerosis. The CDR3 runs from the conserved cysteine through the conserved F or W. Each record gives: V gene, J gene, D gene, clone size, CDR3 DNA, CDR3 protein. D genes are given only for firm matches. A clone size is listed for some rows: how often the clone was seen (once, few, many), or a class if it is expanded.

TRBV3-1,TRBJ1-2,-,few,TGTGCCAGCAGCCAAGAGTTGCAGGACTATGGCTACACCTTC,CASSQELQDYGYTF
TRBV7-9,TRBJ1-5,-,-,TGTGCCAGCAGCTTAGAAGGGGATCAGCCCCAGCATTTT,CASSLEGDQPQHF
TRBV5-1,TRBJ1-2,-,-,TGCGCCAGCAGCTTTAGGCAGAGGGATGGCTACACCTTC,CASSFRQRDGYTF
TRBV18,TRBJ2-7,TRBD1,few,TGTGCCAGCTCGCCCGACAGGGGCCCCTACGAGCAGTACTTC,CASSPDRGPYEQYF
TRBV5-5,TRBJ2-5,-,once,TGTGCCAGCAAACTACAGGGCCTCCAAGAGACCCAGTACTTC,CASKLQGLQETQYF
TRBV20-1,TRBJ1-1,-,-,TGCAGGCCGCTGGGAGCTTTCTTT,CRPLGAFF
TRBV11-2,TRBJ2-1,TRBD2,-,TGTGCCAGCAGCTTAGGCGGCGGGAGGGCGCCGCAGCAGTTCTTC,CASSLGGGRAPQQFF
TRBV12-3/TRBV12-4,TRBJ2-3,-,-,TGTGCCAGCAGTTTCGGGGGACGGATGAGCACAGATACGCAGTATTTT,CASSFGGRMSTDTQYF
TRBV5-1,TRBJ2-6,-,-,TGCGCCAGCAGATTGACCCTGTCTGGGGCCAACGTCCTGACTTTC,CASRLTLSGANVLTF
TRBV3-1,TRBJ2-5,-,few,TGTGCCAGCCAGAGGGGCAGGCAAGAGACCCAGTACTTC,CASQRGRQETQYF
TRBV5-1,TRBJ2-6,-,few,TGCGCCAGCAGCTTGTCCACCACTGGGGCCAACGTCCTGACTTTC,CASSLSTTGANVLTF
TRBV5-1,TRBJ1-5,-,-,TGCGCCAGCAGCTGGGCGGGTGGCAATCAGCCCCAGCATTTT,CASSWAGGNQPQHF
TRBV7-6,TRBJ2-5,-,-,TGTGCCAGCAGCTTAGTTGGGAGGTCCTACAATGAGCAGTACTTC,CASSLVGRSYNEQYF
TRBV12-3/TRBV12-4,TRBJ2-1,-,-,TGTGCCAGCAGAGGTACAAGGACGTCCTACAATGAGCAGTTCTTC,CASRGTRTSYNEQFF
TRBV10-3,TRBJ2-7,TRBD2,few,TGTGCCACTAGCGGGTCCTCCTACGAGCAGTACTTC,CATSGSSYEQYF
TRBV6-5,TRBJ1-2,-,-,TGTGCCAGCAGTTATGCGGCCGGGACGGCAAACTATGGCTACACCTTC,CASSYAAGTANYGYTF
TRBV5-6,TRBJ2-7,-,-,TGTGCCAGCAGCTTAAATAGACTAGGAAGACGATACGAGCAGTACTTC,CASSLNRLGRRYEQYF
TRBV10-3,TRBJ1-2,-,few,TGTGCCATCAGTGACAGGGGAAATGGCTACACCTTC,CAISDRGNGYTF
TRBV12-3/TRBV12-4,TRBJ1-1,-,-,TGTGCCAGCAGCATCCGTGAGGGGGTGGCTGAAGCTTTCTTT,CASSIREGVAEAFF
TRBV5-1,TRBJ2-3,-,-,TGCGCCAGCAGCTCCCGCGGGGTCACAGATACGCAGTATTTT,CASSSRGVTDTQYF
TRBV20-1,TRBJ2-7,-,-,TGCAGTGCGAGTTGGACTGGATACTACGAGCAGTACTTC,CSASWTGYYEQYF
TRBV4-1,TRBJ2-1,-,few,TGCGCCGGCAGCCAAGTGTTGGTCCCCTACAATGAGCAGTTCTTC,CAGSQVLVPYNEQFF
TRBV27,TRBJ2-1,-,-,TGTGCCAGCAGTTTTTATGCCAACAATGAGCAGTTCTTC,CASSFYANNEQFF
TRBV20-1,TRBJ2-1,TRBD2,-,TGCAGTGCTAGACGGGGACTAGCGGGAGGGCCTTTCGATGAGCAGTTCTTC,CSARRGLAGGPFDEQFF
TRBV20-1,TRBJ2-1,-,-,TGCAGTGCTCCCAGGGTGGGCCCCTACAATGAGCAGTTCTTC,CSAPRVGPYNEQFF
TRBV28,TRBJ2-5,-,few,TGTGCCAGCAGTCAACCCCCGGGGGAGACCCAGTACTTC,CASSQPPGETQYF
TRBV20-1,TRBJ1-2,-,few,TGCAGTGCTAGAGATCCTCGGACGTATGGCTACACCTTC,CSARDPRTYGYTF
TRBV6-1,TRBJ1-5,-,-,TGTGCCAGCAGTGATTCCCAGGCAGGACAGCCCCAGCATTTT,CASSDSQAGQPQHF
TRBV27,TRBJ1-1,-,-,TGTGCCAGCAGTTTGACTCCGACAGGACTGAACACTGAAGCTTTCTTT,CASSLTPTGLNTEAFF
TRBV20-1,TRBJ2-1,TRBD2,-,TGCAGTGCTAGAGATAGAAGCGGGAGCTATGAGCAGTTCTTC,CSARDRSGSYEQFF
TRBV7-9,TRBJ1-2,-,few,TGTGCCAGCAGCTTAGAGGCAAATAACTATGGCTACACCTTC,CASSLEANNYGYTF
TRBV9,TRBJ2-1,-,few,TGTGCCAGCAGCGTAGAATCCTGGGGACTCCACAATGAGCAGTTCTTC,CASSVESWGLHNEQFF
TRBV7-2,TRBJ2-3,TRBD2,-,TGTGCCAGCAGCTTAGGGGAACGGGAGGCGCAGTATTTT,CASSLGEREAQYF
TRBV12-3/TRBV12-4,TRBJ2-1,TRBD2,few,TGTGCCAGCTCTAAAGAGGGACTAGCGGGAGTGCGGAATGAGCAGTTCTTC,CASSKEGLAGVRNEQFF
TRBV29-1,TRBJ1-1,TRBD1,-,TGCAGCGCTTTAAGCCGACAGGGGACGGCTCTTGTCACTGAAGCTTTCTTT,CSALSRQGTALVTEAFF
TRBV12-3/TRBV12-4,TRBJ2-3,-,-,TGTGCCAGCAGTTCCTTACAGAGCACAGATACGGAATATTTT,CASSSLQSTDTEYF
TRBV20-1,TRBJ2-5,TRBD2,few,TGCAGTGCCCTAGCGGGAGTAGGCCAAGAGACCCAGTACTTC,CSALAGVGQETQYF